This T cell receptor beta chain emerged from a study of T cell clonotyping in hematopoietic cell transplantation. Time point given: recipient sample about 28 days before transplant, after cytoreduction. Clones were sequenced by immunoSEQ multiplex PCR, and TCRdb holds only the in-frame ones, with some missing. The sample includes roughly 80,000 clones, about 95% of them seen just once. The V and J ends lost 3 bases and 0 bases respectively, with 10 bases between them. CDR1 and CDR2 (germline): SGHVS, FNYEAQ. The CDR3 sequence is 15 residues long. The V call is TRBV7-6, the J call TRBJ2-3; possibly TRBD1 or TRBD2 for D (5 bases each). The sequences come from peripheral blood mononuclear cells, collected before stem cell transplant. The TCR comes from a woman between 50 and 59 years old with acute myeloid leukemia. Some clones in this sample may be carry-over from other donors' samples. The CDR3 DNA follows: TGTGCCAGCAGCTTGTGGGGCGGGAGCACAGATACGCAGTATTTT. Translated: CASSLWGGSTDTQYF. The full variable domain, with the rest looked up from reference TRBV7-6 and TRBJ2-3, is GAGVSQSPRYKVTKRGQDVALRCDPISGHVSLYWYRQALGQGPEFLTYFNYEAQQDKSGLPNDRFSAERPEGSISTLTIQRTEQRDSAMYRCASSLWGGSTDTQYFGPGTRLTVL.